The 27 T cell receptor beta chains reported below all come from one sample, sequenced in a study of T cells in Graves' hyperthyroidism and ophthalmopathy. It was RNA transcripts that yielded the amplified TCR beta CDR3 regions. The TCR CDR3 first-round RT-PCR relied on the HTBI primer set. Each CDR3 protein gets one entry after TCRdb re-called the multiplex PCR reads with MiXCR. Of around 350,000 distinct CDR3 sequences detected, roughly 15% appear once; the ten largest clones hold about 20%. Sequencing input: blood. These receptors originate from a young woman with Graves' ophthalmopathy.

This clonotype was seen ten or more times. This chain uses TRBV30 with TRBJ1-4; D is unresolved. The CDR3 runs to 13 residues. CDR1 and CDR2 from the germline V gene are GTSNPN and SVGIG (reference sequence). V was cut by 4 bases and J by 7 bases, with 13 bases left in between. The CDR3 reads CAWKPGLSEKLFF. In DNA, the CDR3 is TGTGCCTGGAAACCGGGCTTGAGTGAAAAACTGTTTTTT. Variable domain in full (rest from reference TRBV30 and TRBJ1-4): SQTIHQWPATLVQPVGSPLSLECTVEGTSNPNLYWYRQAAGRGLQLLFYSVGIGQISSEVPQNLSASRPQDRQFILSSKKLLLSDSGFYLCAWKPGLSEKLFFGSGTQLSVL.

The table lists this clonotype with many counts. This chain uses TRBV20-1 with TRBJ2-3, with D perhaps matching TRBD1 or TRBD2 (5 bases each). V lost 3 bases to trimming and J lost 2 bases, with 12 bases between them. The CDR3 runs to 14 residues. CDR1 and CDR2 from the germline V gene are DFQATT and SNEGSKA (reference sequence). CDR3 in amino acids: CSARPTGTTDTQYF. The CDR3 nucleotides are TGCAGTGCTAGGCCTACCGGGACCACAGATACGCAGTATTTT.

This clonotype was detected a few times. The V gene is TRBV4-1, the J gene TRBJ2-5; 10 bases are shared with TRBD2. The germline V gene encodes CDR1 MGHRA and CDR2 YSYEKL. J was trimmed by 2 bases and V by 4 bases; bases with no gene match: 13. The CDR3 length is 18 residues. CDR3 sequence: CASSPIPVASGGQETQYF. CDR3 DNA sequence: TGCGCCAGCAGCCCTATACCGGTGGCTAGCGGGGGACAAGAGACCCAGTACTTC.

This clonotype has a handful of counts. This sequence joins TRBV20-1 and TRBJ2-7, with D possibly TRBD1 on 5 matching bases. Trimming took off 0 bases at V and 1 base at J, with 16 bases between the two ends. From germline, CDR1 is DFQATT and CDR2 SNEGSKA (reference sequence). The CDR3 is made up of 16 amino acids. The CDR3 is CSARDIFRGSSYEQYF. Here the CDR3 DNA reads TGCAGTGCTAGAGATATATTTAGGGGTTCATCCTACGAGCAGTACTTC.

V is TRBV5-6 and J is TRBJ1-6; D possibly corresponds to TRBD1 (5 bases). The CDR3 has 13 residues. The V gene lost 5 bases and the J gene lost 8 bases, with 11 bases spanning the gap. CDR1 is SGHDT, CDR2 YYEEEE, per germline. CDR3 in DNA: TGTGCCAGCAGTTGGCCGGGGGATTCACCCCTCCACTTT. Encoded protein: CASSWPGDSPLHF.

This clonotype was seen a few times. The chain joins TRBV12-5 to TRBJ1-2; 9 nucleotides line up with TRBD1. The V gene's germline CDR1 is LGHNT and CDR2 FRNRAP. The CDR3 has 19 amino acids. The J segment lost 4 bases and the V segment lost 1 base, leaving 16 bases of the junction unmatched. The CDR3 spells CASGLAGVLGTGNLYGYTF. The CDR3 DNA is TGTGCTAGTGGTTTGGCGGGCGTCTTAGGGACAGGGAACCTCTATGGCTACACCTTC.

This clonotype was observed many times. This rearrangement joins TRBV28 to TRBJ1-1; D is perhaps TRBD1 (6 bases). CDR3 length: 18 residues. Trimming took 2 bases from V and 0 from J, leaving 19 bases between them. CDR1 is MDHEN and CDR2 is SYDVKM in the germline V gene. CDR3: CASSLRYWGRGVNTEAFF. In nucleotides, the CDR3 is TGTGCCAGCAGTTTAAGATATTGGGGGCGCGGAGTGAACACTGAAGCTTTCTTT.

This clonotype has a handful of counts. The V and J genes are TRBV14 and TRBJ2-2, with TRBD1 matching over 7 bases. With 2 bases clipped from V and 2 bases from J, the junction kept 8 bases outside the gene matches. CDR3 length equals 17 residues. Germline loops: CDR1 SGHDN, CDR2 FVKESK. CDR3 nucleotide sequence: TGTGCCAGCAGCCAACGAATGGGACAGAAAAACACCGGGGAGCTGTTTTTT. This encodes CASSQRMGQKNTGELFF. Filled out from reference TRBV14 and TRBJ2-2, the complete variable domain reads EAGVTQFPSHSVIEKGQTVTLRCDPISGHDNLYWYRRVMGKEIKFLLHFVKESKQDESGMPNNRFLAERTGGTYSTLKVQPAELEDSGVYFCASSQRMGQKNTGELFFGEGSRLTVL.

This sequence joins TRBV5-5 and TRBJ2-3, with D maybe TRBD2 (7 bases). CDR1 SGHKS and CDR2 YYEKEE come from the germline V gene (reference sequence). The CDR3 spans 16 residues. The ends were cut back, 2 bases at V and 2 bases at J, with 15 bases in the middle. For the CDR3, the DNA is TGTGCCAGCAGCTTACGATGGCGGGGGCCCACAGATACGCAGTATTTT. This translates into CASSLRWRGPTDTQYF.

The table lists this clonotype with many counts. This chain links TRBV28 with TRBJ1-6; D possibly corresponds to TRBD1 (6 bases). The CDR3 consists of 17 residues. Trimming pared 6 bases from V and 7 bases from J, leaving 22 bases between. Germline V gene sequence: CDR1 MDHEN, CDR2 SYDVKM. DNA for the CDR3: TGTGCCAGCAGGCAACCGGGAGTCGCCGGGGGCAATTCACCCCTCCACTTT. Residues: CASRQPGVAGGNSPLHF.

This clonotype was picked up many times. This sequence joins TRBV18 and TRBJ2-1, with TRBD2 identical over 11 bases. Unmatched junction bases numbered 11, after V lost 5 bases and J lost 8 bases. Germline CDR1 reads KGHSH; CDR2 reads LQKENI. This CDR3 spans 16 amino acids. The chain's CDR3 is CASSGTVAGGLHEQFF. For the CDR3, the DNA is TGTGCCAGCTCAGGAACCGTAGCGGGGGGGCTCCATGAGCAGTTCTTC.

The sample holds many counts of this clonotype. This sequence joins TRBV29-1 and TRBJ2-3; maybe TRBD2 (6 bases). Germline V lookup: CDR1 SQVTM, CDR2 ANQGSEA. This CDR3 spans 12 amino acids. The germline V and J ends were trimmed by 8 bases and 6 bases, with 15 bases remaining between them. The CDR3 DNA reads as TGCAGCACCAGGAGGGACTTGGATACGCAGTATTTT. This translates into CSTRRDLDTQYF.

This clonotype was seen many times. The rearrangement links TRBV27 to TRBJ1-2; the D gene is possibly TRBD1 (5 bases). The CDR3 spans 15 residues. Trimming removed 0 bases from V and 1 base from J, with 9 bases in between. Looked up from germline, CDR1 is MNHEY and CDR2 is SMNVEV (reference sequence). The CDR3 spells CASSLSGRINYGYTF. The CDR3 DNA sequence: TGTGCCAGCAGTTTATCGGGACGGATTAACTATGGCTACACCTTC.

The CDR3 reads CASSIGISGTDISYEQYF. CDR3 in DNA: TGTGCCAGTAGTATAGGAATCTCCGGGACTGACATCTCCTACGAGCAGTACTTC. This chain connects TRBV19 to TRBJ2-7; maybe TRBD2 (6 bases). Trimming left V 1 base short and J 0 bases short, with 19 bases between. CDR1 LNHDA and CDR2 SQIVND come from the germline V gene (reference sequence). The CDR3 is made up of 18 amino acids.

This clonotype was picked up a small number of times. The chain has TRBV27 and TRBJ1-5, with a weak D call TRBD1 (5 bases). The CDR3 is 15 amino acids. Trimming took off 8 bases at V and 5 bases at J, with 19 bases between the two ends. Germline V gives CDR1 MNHEY, CDR2 SMNVEV (reference sequence). DNA of the CDR3: TGTGCCAGCTCGGCCGAGACCGGGGGAGATCAGCCCCAGCATTTT. Translating it yields CASSAETGGDQPQHF.

This clonotype appeared many times. The V call is TRBV3-1, the J call TRBJ2-1, with 11 nucleotides matching TRBD2. Germline lookup yields CDR1 LGHDT and CDR2 YNNKEL (reference sequence). CDR3 size: 18 residues. J lost 9 bases, V lost 0 bases, and 13 bases had no gene match. The CDR3 region is CASSQEVDSGGAVGEQFF. DNA of the CDR3: TGTGCCAGCAGCCAAGAGGTGGATAGCGGGGGGGCCGTTGGTGAGCAGTTCTTC.

The chain recombines TRBV3-1 with TRBJ2-1; D unclear. Germline V lookup: CDR1 LGHDT, CDR2 YNNKEL (reference sequence). Between the trimmed V and J ends, which lost 1 base and 2 bases, there was a span of 9 bases. The CDR3 has 15 amino acids. The CDR3 DNA reads TGTGCCAGCAGCCAAGGCGGAACACCCTACAATGAGCAGTTCTTC. Amino acid sequence: CASSQGGTPYNEQFF.

This clonotype has a single count. The chain has TRBV11-3 and TRBJ2-7, with D tentatively TRBD2 (6 bases). V shed 4 bases and J shed 3 bases, with 19 bases lying between them. This CDR3 is built from 16 residues. Germline CDR1 SGHNT, CDR2 YENEEA. The CDR3 loop is CASSSSGVGGNYEQYF. CDR3 DNA: TGTGCCAGCAGCTCCTCCGGGGTGGGAGGTAACTACGAGCAGTACTTC. The full variable domain, in which reference TRBV11-3 and TRBJ2-7 provide the parts outside the CDR3, is EAGVVQSPRYKIIEKKQPVAFWCNPISGHNTLYWYLQNLGQGPELLIRYENEEAVDDSQLPKDRFSAERLKGVDSTLKIQPAELGDSAVYLCASSSSGVGGNYEQYFGPGTRLTVT.

This clonotype was found many times. The genes are TRBV7-9 and TRBJ2-1, with D perhaps being TRBD1 or TRBD2 (5 bases each). There are 17 residues in the CDR3. CDR1 SEHNR and CDR2 FQNEAQ come from the germline V gene (reference sequence). The V end was cut by 4 bases, the J end by 1 base, with 17 bases between. CDR3 sequence: CASSSTVTGASYNEQFF. The CDR3 region has the DNA TGTGCCAGCAGCTCCACCGTGACCGGGGCATCCTACAATGAGCAGTTCTTC.

This clonotype was counted many times. CDR3 DNA sequence: TGCAGTGCCCTCCAAGAGACCCAGTACTTC. It codes for CSALQETQYF. This rearrangement joins TRBV20-1 to TRBJ2-5; D not resolved. V was cut by 6 bases and J by 1 base, with 3 bases left in between. CDR1 and CDR2 (germline): DFQATT, SNEGSKA (reference sequence). This CDR3 is 10 amino acids long.

The chain carries TRBV7-2 and TRBJ1-2, with D possibly TRBD1 on 5 matching bases. The CDR3 sequence is 16 residues long. V was shortened by 3 bases and J by 4 bases, with 18 bases between the two germline ends. Germline CDR1 reads SGHTA; CDR2 reads FQGNSA. As DNA, the CDR3 is TGTGCCAGCAGCTTGGGGACCTCGACGGGGAGCTATGGCTACACCTTC. Protein: CASSLGTSTGSYGYTF. Supplemented by reference TRBV7-2 and TRBJ1-2, the full variable domain reads GAGVSQSPSNKVTEKGKDVELRCDPISGHTALYWYRQSLGQGLEFLIYFQGNSAPDKSGLPSDRFSAERTGGSVSTLTIQRTQQEDSAVYLCASSLGTSTGSYGYTFGSGTRLTVV.

The V and J genes are TRBV6-1 and TRBJ1-1; a weak D match, TRBD1 (5 bases). This CDR3 has 15 amino acids. Trimming took off 7 bases at V and 0 bases at J, with 15 bases between the two ends. Germline-derived CDR1 and CDR2 are MNHNS and SASEGT. CDR3 nucleotides: TGTGCCAGCATAAGTGGCGGGGCTGTGAACACTGAAGCTTTCTTT. Protein product: CASISGGAVNTEAFF.

This clonotype has ten or more counts. This chain uses TRBV28 with TRBJ1-4; the D gene is possibly TRBD1 (5 bases). This CDR3 has 14 amino acids. Germline V gene data show CDR1 as MDHEN and CDR2 as SYDVKM. The V end was cut by 5 bases, the J end by 7 bases, with 14 bases between. The CDR3 DNA reads TGTGCCAGCAGTCCCGGGGGGGACTTTGAAAAACTGTTTTTT. Amino acid sequence: CASSPGGDFEKLFF.

This clonotype was counted at least ten times. The rearrangement links TRBV5-7 to TRBJ1-1; 8 nucleotides agree with TRBD1. TRBV5-7 is an ORF; its function is uncertain. V lost 4 bases to trimming and J lost 4 bases; unmatched junction nucleotides: 6. CDR3 length: 14 residues. The CDR3 loop is CASSPTGVGTEAFF. The CDR3 DNA sequence: TGTGCCAGCAGCCCGACAGGGGTGGGCACTGAAGCTTTCTTT.

Ten or more counts support this clonotype. The CDR3 sequence: CSARVGSGGAYEQYF. CDR3 in DNA: TGCAGTGCTAGAGTGGGGAGCGGGGGAGCCTACGAGCAGTACTTC. The chain is built from TRBV20-1 and TRBJ2-7, with 8 bases aligning to TRBD2. Germline V gene sequence: CDR1 DFQATT, CDR2 SNEGSKA (reference sequence). The V and J ends lost 1 base and 2 bases, in that order; junction bases with no gene match: 7. The CDR3 contains 15 residues.

This clonotype came up many times. V gene TRBV7-2 combines with J gene TRBJ1-2, with 10 bases fitting TRBD1. V was clipped by 1 base and J by 2 bases; unmatched bases: 1. CDR1 and CDR2 (germline): SGHTA, FQGNSA. The CDR3 totals 15 residues. The chain's CDR3 is CASSLGGQGNYGYTF. DNA of the CDR3: TGTGCCAGCAGCTTAGGGGGACAGGGGAACTATGGCTACACCTTC.

Many counts were recorded for this clonotype. This chain joins TRBV24-1 and TRBJ2-5, with 7 bases matching TRBD1. This CDR3 region has 15 residues. V shed 2 bases, J shed 5 bases, and the junction held 7 bases outside the gene matches. Looked up from germline, CDR1 is KGHDR and CDR2 is SFDVKD. CDR3 protein: CATSDSTGLGETQYF. The DNA of the CDR3 is TGTGCCACCAGTGATTCGACAGGGTTAGGGGAGACCCAGTACTTC.